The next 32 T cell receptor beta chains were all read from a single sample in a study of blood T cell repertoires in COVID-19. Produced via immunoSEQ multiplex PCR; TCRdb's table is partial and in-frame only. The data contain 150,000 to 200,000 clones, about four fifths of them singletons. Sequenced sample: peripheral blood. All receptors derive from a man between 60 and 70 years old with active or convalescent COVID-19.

The CDR3 region is CASSQWGGEGRNEQFF. As DNA, the CDR3 is TGTGCCAGCAGCCAATGGGGAGGGGAGGGACGGAATGAGCAGTTCTTC. The chain links TRBV3-1 (or the pseudogene TRBV3-2) to TRBJ2-1; 7 bases agree with TRBD2. This CDR3 contains 16 residues. In germline, CDR1 is LGHDT, CDR2 YNNKEL (reference sequence). The V and J ends lost 2 bases and 7 bases, in that order; junction bases with no gene match: 11.

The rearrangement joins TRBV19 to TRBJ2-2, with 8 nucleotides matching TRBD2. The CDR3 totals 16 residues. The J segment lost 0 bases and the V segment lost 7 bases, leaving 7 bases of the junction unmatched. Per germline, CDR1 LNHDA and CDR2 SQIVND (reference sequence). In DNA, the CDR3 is TGTGCCAGTATCCTGGCGGGGGGACCGAACACCGGGGAGCTGTTTTTT. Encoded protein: CASILAGGPNTGELFF.

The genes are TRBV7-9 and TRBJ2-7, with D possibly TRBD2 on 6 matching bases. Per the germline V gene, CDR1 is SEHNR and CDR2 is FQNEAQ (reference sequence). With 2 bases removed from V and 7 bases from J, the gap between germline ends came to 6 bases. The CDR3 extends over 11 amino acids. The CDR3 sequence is CASSLSGEQYF. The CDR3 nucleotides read TGTGCCAGCAGCTTAAGCGGGGAGCAGTACTTC.

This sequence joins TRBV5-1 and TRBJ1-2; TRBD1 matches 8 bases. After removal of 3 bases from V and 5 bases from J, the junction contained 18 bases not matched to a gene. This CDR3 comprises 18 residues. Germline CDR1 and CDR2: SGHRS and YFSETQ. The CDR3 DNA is TGCGCCAGCAGCTCGCTACCCGCGGGACAGGAGGTCGCATATGGCTACACCTTC. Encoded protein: CASSSLPAGQEVAYGYTF.

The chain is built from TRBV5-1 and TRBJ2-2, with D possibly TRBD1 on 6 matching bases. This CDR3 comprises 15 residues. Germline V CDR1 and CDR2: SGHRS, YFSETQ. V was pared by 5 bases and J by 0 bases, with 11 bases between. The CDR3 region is CASRPGAPNTGELFF. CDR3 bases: TGCGCCAGCAGACCAGGGGCTCCGAACACCGGGGAGCTGTTTTTT.

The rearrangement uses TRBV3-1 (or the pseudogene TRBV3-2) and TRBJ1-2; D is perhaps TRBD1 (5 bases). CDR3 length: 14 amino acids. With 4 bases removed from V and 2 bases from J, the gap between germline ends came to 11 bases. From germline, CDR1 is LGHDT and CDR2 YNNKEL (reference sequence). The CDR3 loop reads CASSRPGVNYGYTF. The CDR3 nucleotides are TGTGCCAGCAGCCGGCCGGGGGTGAACTATGGCTACACCTTC.

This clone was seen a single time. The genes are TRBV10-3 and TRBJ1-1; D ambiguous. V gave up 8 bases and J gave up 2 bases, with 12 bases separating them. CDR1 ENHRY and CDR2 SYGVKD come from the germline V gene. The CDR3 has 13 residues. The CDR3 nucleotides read TGTGCCATCGGGCTGAAAGATAACACTGAAGCTTTCTTT. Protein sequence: CAIGLKDNTEAFF.

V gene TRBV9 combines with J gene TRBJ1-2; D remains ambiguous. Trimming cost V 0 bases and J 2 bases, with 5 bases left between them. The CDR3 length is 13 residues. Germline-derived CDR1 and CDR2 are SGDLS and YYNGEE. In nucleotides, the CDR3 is TGTGCCAGCAGCGTAGGGCAGAACTATGGCTACACCTTC. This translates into CASSVGQNYGYTF.

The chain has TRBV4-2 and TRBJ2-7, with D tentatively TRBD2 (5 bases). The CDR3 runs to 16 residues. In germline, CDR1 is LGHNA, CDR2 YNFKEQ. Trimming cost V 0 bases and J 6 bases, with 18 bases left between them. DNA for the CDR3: TGTGCCAGCAGCCAAGATTTGGGCGGAACGAGGGCCGAGCAGTACTTC. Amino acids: CASSQDLGGTRAEQYF.

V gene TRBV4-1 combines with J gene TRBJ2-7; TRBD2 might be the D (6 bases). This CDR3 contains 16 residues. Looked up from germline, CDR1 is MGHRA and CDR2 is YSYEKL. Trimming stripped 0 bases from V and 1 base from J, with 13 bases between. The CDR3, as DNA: TGCGCCAGCAGCCAAGATTATCCAGGGACTTCCTACGAGCAGTACTTC. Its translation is CASSQDYPGTSYEQYF.

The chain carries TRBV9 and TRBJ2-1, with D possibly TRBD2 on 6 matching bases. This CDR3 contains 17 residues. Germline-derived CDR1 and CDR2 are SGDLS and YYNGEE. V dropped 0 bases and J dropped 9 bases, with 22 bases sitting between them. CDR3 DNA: TGTGCCAGCAGCGTAGTTGCGGGACCCCCACAATTGGGTGAGCAGTTCTTC. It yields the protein CASSVVAGPPQLGEQFF.

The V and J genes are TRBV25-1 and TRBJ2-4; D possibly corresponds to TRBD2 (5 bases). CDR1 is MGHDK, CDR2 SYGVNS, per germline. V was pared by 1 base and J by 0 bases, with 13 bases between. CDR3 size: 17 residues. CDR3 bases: TGTGCCAGCAGTGAATCATCCGCAGGACTAGCCAAAAACATTCAGTACTTC. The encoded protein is CASSESSAGLAKNIQYF.

The CDR3 loop is CSVVEGGQQYF. DNA for the CDR3: TGCAGCGTTGTTGAGGGAGGGCAGCAGTACTTC. The chain links TRBV29-1 to TRBJ2-7, with 7 bases fitting TRBD2. Trimming at V came to 4 bases and at J to 8 bases, leaving 5 bases not matched to a gene. The CDR3 length is 11 residues. Germline assignment: CDR1 SQVTM and CDR2 ANQGSEA.

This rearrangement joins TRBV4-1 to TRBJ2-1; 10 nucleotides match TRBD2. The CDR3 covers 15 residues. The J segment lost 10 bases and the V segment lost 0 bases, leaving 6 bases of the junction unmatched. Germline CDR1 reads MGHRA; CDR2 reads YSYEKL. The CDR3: CASSQDPSGGWEQFF. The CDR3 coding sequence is TGCGCCAGCAGCCAAGATCCTAGCGGGGGATGGGAGCAGTTCTTC.

The CDR3 DNA is TGTGCCAGCAGCCGCCCGGGGCAGGGGGTGACCTACGAGCAGTACTTC. The encoded protein is CASSRPGQGVTYEQYF. This chain connects TRBV3-1 (or the pseudogene TRBV3-2) to TRBJ2-7; 7 bases line up with TRBD1. The CDR3 totals 16 residues. J gave up 2 bases and V 4 bases, and 11 bases lay outside the gene matches. Germline V gene lookup returns CDR1 LGHDT and CDR2 YNNKEL (reference sequence).

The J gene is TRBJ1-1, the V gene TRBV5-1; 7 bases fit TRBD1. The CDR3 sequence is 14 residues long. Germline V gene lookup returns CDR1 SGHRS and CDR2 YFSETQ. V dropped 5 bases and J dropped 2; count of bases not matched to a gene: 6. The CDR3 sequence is CASSYGTVNTEAFF. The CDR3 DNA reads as TGCGCCAGCAGTTACGGGACAGTCAACACTGAAGCTTTCTTT.

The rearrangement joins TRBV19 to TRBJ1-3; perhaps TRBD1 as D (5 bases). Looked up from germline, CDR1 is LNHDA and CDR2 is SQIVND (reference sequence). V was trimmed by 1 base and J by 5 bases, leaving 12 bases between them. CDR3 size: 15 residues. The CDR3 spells CASSIGLTARNTIYF. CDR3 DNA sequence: TGTGCCAGTAGTATAGGTCTGACAGCCCGAAACACCATATATTTT.

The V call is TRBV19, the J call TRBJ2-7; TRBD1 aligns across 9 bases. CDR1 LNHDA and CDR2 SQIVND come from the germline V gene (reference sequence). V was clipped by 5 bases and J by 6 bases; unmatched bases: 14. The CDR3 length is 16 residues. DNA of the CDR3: TGTGCCAGTAGTGTCAAATCCGGGACAGGGCTCAGCGAGCAGTACTTC. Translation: CASSVKSGTGLSEQYF.

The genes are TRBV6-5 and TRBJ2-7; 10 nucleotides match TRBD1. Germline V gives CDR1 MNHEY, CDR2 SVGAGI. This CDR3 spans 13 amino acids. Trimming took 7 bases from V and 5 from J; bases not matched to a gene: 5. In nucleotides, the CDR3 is TGTGCCAGCAAACGGACAGGGGGAGACGAGCAGTACTTC. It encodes CASKRTGGDEQYF.

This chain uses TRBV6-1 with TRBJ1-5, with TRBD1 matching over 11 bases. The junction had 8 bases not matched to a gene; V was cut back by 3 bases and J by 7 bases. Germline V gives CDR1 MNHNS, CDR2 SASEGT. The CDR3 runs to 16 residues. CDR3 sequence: CASSDFHGTGGQPQHF. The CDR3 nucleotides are TGTGCCAGCAGTGATTTCCATGGGACAGGGGGACAGCCCCAGCATTTT.

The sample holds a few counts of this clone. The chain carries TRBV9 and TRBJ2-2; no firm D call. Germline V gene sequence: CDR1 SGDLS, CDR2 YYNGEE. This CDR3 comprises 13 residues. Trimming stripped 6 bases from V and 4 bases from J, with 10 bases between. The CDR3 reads CASTGRSTGELFF. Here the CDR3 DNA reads TGTGCCAGCACCGGAAGGAGCACCGGGGAGCTGTTTTTT.

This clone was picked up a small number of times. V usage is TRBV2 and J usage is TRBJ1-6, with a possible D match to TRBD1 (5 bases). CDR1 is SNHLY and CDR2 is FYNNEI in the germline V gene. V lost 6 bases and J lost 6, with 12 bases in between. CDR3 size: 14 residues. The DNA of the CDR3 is TGTGCCAGCAGCAGGGAGGGTAGTAATTCACCCCTCCACTTT. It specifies CASSREGSNSPLHF.

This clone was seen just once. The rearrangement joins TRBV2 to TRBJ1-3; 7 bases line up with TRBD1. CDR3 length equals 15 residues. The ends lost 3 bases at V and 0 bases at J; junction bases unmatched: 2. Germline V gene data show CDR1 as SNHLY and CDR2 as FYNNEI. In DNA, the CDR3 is TGTGCCAGCAGTGACAGGGGGAGCTCTGGAAACACCATATATTTT. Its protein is CASSDRGSSGNTIYF.

CDR3 bases: TGTGCCAGCAGCTTACAGGGGGGTTCTGAAGCTTTCTTT. The encoded protein is CASSLQGGSEAFF. The chain uses TRBV7-2 and TRBJ1-1; 7 nucleotides line up with TRBD1. V was pared by 2 bases and J by 6 bases, with 3 bases of the junction left unmatched. The CDR3 is 13 amino acids. The V gene's germline CDR1 is SGHTA and CDR2 FQGNSA.

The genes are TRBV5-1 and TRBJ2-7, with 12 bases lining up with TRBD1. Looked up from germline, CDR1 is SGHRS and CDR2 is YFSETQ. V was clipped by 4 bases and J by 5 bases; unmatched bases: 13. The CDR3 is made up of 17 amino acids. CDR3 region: CASSHGTGGRQGNEQYF. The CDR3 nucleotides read TGCGCCAGCAGCCACGGGACAGGGGGCCGGCAGGGGAACGAGCAGTACTTC.

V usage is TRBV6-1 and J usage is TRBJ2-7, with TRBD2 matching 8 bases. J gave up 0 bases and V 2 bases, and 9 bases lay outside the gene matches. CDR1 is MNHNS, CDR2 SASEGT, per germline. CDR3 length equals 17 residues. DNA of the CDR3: TGTGCCAGCAGTGAAAGGGCTAGCGGGTGGAGCTCCTACGAGCAGTACTTC. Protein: CASSERASGWSSYEQYF.

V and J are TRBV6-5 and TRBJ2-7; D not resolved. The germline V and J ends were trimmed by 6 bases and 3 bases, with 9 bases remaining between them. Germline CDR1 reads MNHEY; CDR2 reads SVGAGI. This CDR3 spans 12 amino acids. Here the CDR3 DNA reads TGTGCCAGCAGATCCCCCCTCTACGAGCAGTACTTC. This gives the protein CASRSPLYEQYF.

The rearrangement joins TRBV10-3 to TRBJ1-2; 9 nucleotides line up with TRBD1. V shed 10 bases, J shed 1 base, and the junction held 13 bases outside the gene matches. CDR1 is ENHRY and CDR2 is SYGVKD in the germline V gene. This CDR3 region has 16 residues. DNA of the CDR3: TGTGCCAGTTCCGGTTTGGGACAGGGTAGTAACTATGGCTACACCTTC. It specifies CASSGLGQGSNYGYTF.

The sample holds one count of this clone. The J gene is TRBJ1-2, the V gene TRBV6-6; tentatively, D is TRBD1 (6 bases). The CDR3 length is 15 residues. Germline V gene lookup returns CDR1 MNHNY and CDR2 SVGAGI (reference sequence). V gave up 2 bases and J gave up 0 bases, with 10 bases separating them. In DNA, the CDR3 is TGTGCCAGCAGTTACGGACAGCGAACTAACTATGGCTACACCTTC. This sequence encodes CASSYGQRTNYGYTF.

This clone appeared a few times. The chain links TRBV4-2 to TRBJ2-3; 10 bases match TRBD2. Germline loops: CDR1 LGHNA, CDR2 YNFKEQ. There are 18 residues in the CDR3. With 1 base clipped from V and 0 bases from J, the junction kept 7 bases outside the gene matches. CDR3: CASSQGERAGGSTDTQYF. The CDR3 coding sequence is TGTGCCAGCAGCCAAGGTGAAAGAGCGGGGGGGAGCACAGATACGCAGTATTTT.

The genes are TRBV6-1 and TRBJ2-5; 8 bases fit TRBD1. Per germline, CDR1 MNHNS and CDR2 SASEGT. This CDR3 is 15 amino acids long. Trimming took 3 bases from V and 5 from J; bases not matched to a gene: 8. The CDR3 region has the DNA TGTGCCAGCAGTGACAGGGACAGGCGTAGCGAGACCCAGTACTTC. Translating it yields CASSDRDRRSETQYF.

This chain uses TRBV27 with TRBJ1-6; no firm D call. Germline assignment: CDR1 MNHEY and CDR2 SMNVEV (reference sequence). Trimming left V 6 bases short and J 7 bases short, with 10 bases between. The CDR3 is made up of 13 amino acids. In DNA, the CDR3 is TGTGCCAGCAGCCCCCTCCTCAATTCACCCCTCCACTTT. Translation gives CASSPLLNSPLHF.